These T cell receptor beta chains were read from a single sample in a study of blood T cell repertoires in COVID-19. Sequencing used immunoSEQ multiplex PCR; TCRdb keeps in-frame clones, though not all of them. The profile shows 65,000 or so clones, about 92% of them singletons. Sequences were obtained from peripheral blood. These receptors all come from a man aged 60 to 69 with acute or convalescent COVID-19. Each CDR3 is given with its conserved first and last residue. D genes are given only for firm matches. Clone size is shown for a subset of rows, as once, few, many or a class of expanded clone.

DNA: TGCAGCGTTGAGGTGTTAGAGATGAACACTGAAGCTTTCTTT
CDR3: CSVEVLEMNTEAFF
J: TRBJ1-1
size: -
D: -
V: TRBV29-1

DNA: TGCGCCAGCAGTGATCCGGTAGGGGAACCCGGGGAGCTGTTTTTT
CDR3: CASSDPVGEPGELFF
J: TRBJ2-2
size: once
D: -
V: TRBV10-1

DNA: TGTGCCAGCAGCTTAGACTATAGCGGGGTAAGCACAGATACGCAGTATTTT
CDR3: CASSLDYSGVSTDTQYF
J: TRBJ2-3
size: -
D: TRBD2
V: TRBV7-7

DNA: TGTGCCAGCAACCTCTTAGCGGGGAGCTACAATGAGCAGTTCTTC
CDR3: CASNLLAGSYNEQFF
J: TRBJ2-1
size: -
D: TRBD2
V: TRBV2

DNA: TGTGCCAGCAGCCAACAGGTTAACGGTGAAGCTTTCTTT
CDR3: CASSQQVNGEAFF
J: TRBJ1-1
size: -
D: -
V: TRBV14

DNA: TGTGCCAGCAGCGTCGGACAGGGGGCATACGAGCAGTACTTC
CDR3: CASSVGQGAYEQYF
J: TRBJ2-7
size: -
D: TRBD1
V: TRBV7-9

DNA: TGCGCCAGCAGCTTGGCTCCGGGTGACAATGAGCAGTTCTTC
CDR3: CASSLAPGDNEQFF
J: TRBJ2-1
size: -
D: -
V: TRBV5-1

DNA: TGTGCCAGCAGTGAAACCTTAGCCACTTACACAGATACGCAGTATTTT
CDR3: CASSETLATYTDTQYF
J: TRBJ2-3
size: -
D: -
V: TRBV6-1

DNA: TGTGCCAGCAGTTCCTCAGGGGGCGTTCGTAGTGAAAAACTGTTTTTT
CDR3: CASSSSGGVRSEKLFF
J: TRBJ1-4
size: -
D: TRBD1
V: TRBV27

DNA: TGTGCCACCAGCAGCTTCAATGAGCAGTTCTTC
CDR3: CATSSFNEQFF
J: TRBJ2-1
size: -
D: -
V: TRBV15

DNA: TGTGCCAGCAGCTTAGGTCCAGGTCCACGGCAGCCCCAGCATTTT
CDR3: CASSLGPGPRQPQHF
J: TRBJ1-5
size: -
D: -
V: TRBV7-8

DNA: TGTGCCAGCAGCTTACGAACAGGGGGCCCTGTTGAAGCTTTCTTT
CDR3: CASSLRTGGPVEAFF
J: TRBJ1-1
size: -
D: TRBD1
V: TRBV5-4

DNA: TGTGCTAGTGGTGACGGGACAGTATATAATTCACCCCTCCACTTT
CDR3: CASGDGTVYNSPLHF
J: TRBJ1-6
size: -
D: TRBD1
V: TRBV12-5

DNA: TGTGCCAGCAGTAAACAGGGGATAGCGTCCTACAATGAGCAGTTCTTC
CDR3: CASSKQGIASYNEQFF
J: TRBJ2-1
size: -
D: TRBD1
V: TRBV6-2/TRBV6-3

DNA: TGTGCCAGCAGCTTAGGGTCCTACTACGAGCAGTACTTC
CDR3: CASSLGSYYEQYF
J: TRBJ2-7
size: -
D: -
V: TRBV11-2

DNA: TGTGCCTGGAGTCCCCTAGTAGGGGCTGGGGAAAAACTGTTTTTT
CDR3: CAWSPLVGAGEKLFF
J: TRBJ1-4
size: -
D: -
V: TRBV30

DNA: TGTGCCAGCCTCAGGGGGATGAACACTGAAGCTTTCTTT
CDR3: CASLRGMNTEAFF
J: TRBJ1-1
size: few
D: TRBD1
V: TRBV12-3/TRBV12-4

DNA: TGTGCCAGCTCACCGCGACAGGGATGGGAGGAAAAACTGTTTTTT
CDR3: CASSPRQGWEEKLFF
J: TRBJ1-4
size: -
D: TRBD1
V: TRBV18

DNA: TGTGCCAGTAGTATCGTAAGAGATAGCAATCAGCCCCAGCATTTT
CDR3: CASSIVRDSNQPQHF
J: TRBJ1-5
size: -
D: -
V: TRBV19

DNA: TGTGCCAGCAGCTTCGGTCCCGAGACCCAGTACTTC
CDR3: CASSFGPETQYF
J: TRBJ2-5
size: -
D: -
V: TRBV11-2

DNA: TGTGCCAGCTCTCAGGACAGTTATCAGCCCCAGCATTTT
CDR3: CASSQDSYQPQHF
J: TRBJ1-5
size: -
D: -
V: TRBV18

DNA: TGTGCCAGCAGTTTTGGACAACCCAGCAATCAGCCCCAGCATTTT
CDR3: CASSFGQPSNQPQHF
J: TRBJ1-5
size: -
D: -
V: TRBV6-2/TRBV6-3

DNA: TGTGCCAGTCAAGCGGGCCCCGGGGAGCTGTTTTTT
CDR3: CASQAGPGELFF
J: TRBJ2-2
size: -
D: -
V: TRBV19

DNA: TGTGCCACCACGAACCGGGACAGGGGATTGGGCACTGAAGCTTTCTTT
CDR3: CATTNRDRGLGTEAFF
J: TRBJ1-1
size: -
D: TRBD1
V: TRBV19